This TCR beta chain stems from a study of shared clonotypes between healthy human individuals. The protocol was immunoSEQ multiplex PCR, while the TCRdb copy is restricted to in-frame clones and leaves out a portion. The table includes around 690,000 clones, roughly 88% detected once. This CDR3 is 13 amino acids long. CDR1 is MNHEY, CDR2 SVGAGI, per germline. As concerns this clone: The junction and the germline gene differ at one end; a read error may be behind it.

The source of this sequence is a man aged 18 to 29 in good health. Some clones in this sample may be carry-over from other donors' samples. The material sequenced was memory CD8+ T cells from PBMCs. As to subset: CD45RO+ cells pooled with CCR7-negative TemRA cells. The chain carries TRBV6-5 and TRBJ1-1; no definite D call. In DNA, the CDR3 is TGTGCCAGCACTTACGGGGTGAACACTGAAGCTTTCTTT. This codes for CASTYGVNTEAFF.